Below are 20 T cell receptor beta chains sequenced from a single sample in a study of early T cells in non-severe SARS-CoV-2 infection listed by TCRdb under 2021. Receptor amplification or capture employed 5' RACE. Sequencer: NextSeq 500. The public reads were quality trimmed at Q25 with fastp and then assembled into clones with MiXCR by TCRdb, keeping productive beta chains. Here each entry gathers all rows of one CDR3 protein and keeps the most common genes and DNA. Within this sample are around 63,000 distinct CDR3 sequences, with 8% to 10% of them counted one time only. Around 15% of the sample goes to the ten largest clones. The sequences come from whole blood, collected at baseline. These receptors all stem from an adult who was a healthcare worker with PCR-confirmed SARS-CoV-2 infection or an uninfected control (not recorded which).

Ten or more counts support this clonotype. The V call is TRBV7-9, the J call TRBJ2-2, with D perhaps TRBD2 (5 bases). From germline, CDR1 is SEHNR and CDR2 FQNEAQ (reference sequence). The V gene lost 5 bases and the J gene lost 5 bases, with 9 bases spanning the gap. The CDR3 is 13 amino acids. CDR3 residues: CASSLQRTGELFF. The CDR3 DNA is TGTGCCAGCAGCCTTCAGCGGACCGGGGAGCTGTTTTTT. Supplemented by reference TRBV7-9 and TRBJ2-2, the full variable domain reads DTGVSQNPRHKITKRGQNVTFRCDPISEHNRLYWYRQTLGQGPEFLTYFQNEAQLEKSRLLSDRFSAERPKGSFSTLEIQRTEQGDSAMYLCASSLQRTGELFFGEGSRLTVL.

Concerning this clonotype itself: A much larger clonotype is one base distant, so this may be a read error. This chain joins TRBV20-1 and TRBJ2-7; D gene uncertain. CDR3 size: 13 residues. Germline V CDR1 and CDR2: DFQATT, SNEGSKA (reference sequence). V gave up 0 bases and J gave up 7 bases, with 13 bases separating them. The CDR3 DNA follows: TGCAGTGCTAGAGAACCCGGATGGGCGGAGCAGTACTTC. Amino acids: CSAREPGWAEQYF.

This clonotype was observed at least ten times. The chain uses TRBV12-3 or TRBV12-4 and TRBJ2-6; 8 bases line up with TRBD1. The CDR3 loop spans 17 amino acids. V dropped 3 bases and J dropped 0; count of bases not matched to a gene: 4. CDR3 sequence (DNA): TGTGCCAGCAGTTTTGGGACAGGCTACTCTGGGGCCAACGTCCTGACTTTC. It codes for CASSFGTGYSGANVLTF.

The chain links TRBV6-5 to TRBJ1-5; no definite D call. The CDR3 is 15 residues long. Trimming cost V 3 bases and J 0 bases, with 9 bases left between them. CDR1 and CDR2 (germline): MNHEY, SVGAGI. The CDR3 here is CASSYRAGSNQPQHF. The CDR3 coding sequence is TGTGCCAGCAGTTATCGGGCAGGTAGCAATCAGCCCCAGCATTTT.

This clonotype was seen repeatedly, ten times or more. The rearrangement links TRBV2 to TRBJ2-5; D ambiguous. The germline gives CDR1 SNHLY, CDR2 FYNNEI. Trimming left V 8 bases short and J 7 bases short, with 11 bases between. There are 11 residues in the CDR3. The CDR3 DNA follows: TGTGCCAGCTTGGGTAGACGGACCCAGTACTTC. Encoded protein: CASLGRRTQYF.

The chain carries TRBV7-9 and TRBJ2-2, with 10 bases matching TRBD1. CDR1 and CDR2 from the germline V gene are SEHNR and FQNEAQ (reference sequence). The CDR3 loop spans 14 amino acids. J lost 6 bases, V lost 5 bases, and 3 bases had no gene match. CDR3 loop: CASSQDRGSGELFF. The CDR3 coding sequence is TGTGCCAGCAGCCAGGACAGGGGGTCCGGGGAGCTGTTTTTT. Combining the CDR3 with reference TRBV7-9 and TRBJ2-2 gives the whole variable domain DTGVSQNPRHKITKRGQNVTFRCDPISEHNRLYWYRQTLGQGPEFLTYFQNEAQLEKSRLLSDRFSAERPKGSFSTLEIQRTEQGDSAMYLCASSQDRGSGELFFGEGSRLTVL.

This clonotype was seen a few times. The V and J genes are TRBV7-9 and TRBJ2-1; tentatively, D is TRBD2 (5 bases). Trimming pared 3 bases from V and 5 bases from J, leaving 17 bases between. The CDR3 totals 16 residues. Germline CDR1 is SEHNR and CDR2 is FQNEAQ (reference sequence). The CDR3: CASSFGRILGHNEQFF. The CDR3 DNA reads as TGTGCCAGCAGCTTTGGGAGAATTTTGGGTCACAATGAGCAGTTCTTC.

The gene calls are TRBV28 and TRBJ1-6; TRBD1 matches 7 bases. The V gene's germline CDR1 is MDHEN and CDR2 SYDVKM. This CDR3 comprises 15 residues. V trimming: 6 bases; J trimming: 2 bases; junction bases outside the gene matches: 4. The CDR3 spells CASSAGTAYNSPLHF. CDR3 sequence (DNA): TGTGCCAGCAGCGCCGGGACAGCCTATAATTCACCCCTCCACTTT. The variable domain in full, completed from reference TRBV28 and TRBJ1-6, reads DVKVTQSSRYLVKRTGEKVFLECVQDMDHENMFWYRQDPGLGLRLIYFSYDVKMKEKGDIPEGYSVSREKKERFSLILESASTNQTSMYLCASSAGTAYNSPLHFGNGTRLTVT.

This clonotype was detected ten times or more. V gene TRBV29-1 combines with J gene TRBJ2-3, with D unresolved. This CDR3 is built from 13 residues. V lost 4 bases and J 2 bases, leaving 10 bases between the germline ends. Germline V gene sequence: CDR1 SQVTM, CDR2 ANQGSEA. The CDR3 loop is CSVVVQNTDTQYF. In DNA, the CDR3 is TGCAGCGTTGTGGTTCAGAACACAGATACGCAGTATTTT.

Only a few counts were recorded for this clonotype. The chain is built from TRBV4-2 and TRBJ2-1, with D uncertain. V was cut by 1 base and J by 2 bases, with 3 bases left in between. Germline CDR1 reads LGHNA; CDR2 reads YNFKEQ. This CDR3 spans 13 amino acids. Written as DNA, the CDR3 is TGTGCCAGCAGCCAAGTTCCCTACAATGAGCAGTTCTTC. Its protein is CASSQVPYNEQFF.

Comment on this clonotype: The junction departs from the called germline gene at one end, perhaps through a read error. The chain has TRBV5-1 and TRBJ2-7; D gene unclear. The CDR3 is made up of 13 amino acids. The V gene's germline CDR1 is SGHRS and CDR2 YFSETQ. The CDR3 is CVSSLESSYEQYF. CDR3 DNA sequence: TGCGTCAGCAGCTTGGAAAGCTCCTACGAGCAGTACTTC.

This clonotype has only a few counts. J is TRBJ2-7 and V is TRBV7-2; unclear D gene. The germline CDR1 and CDR2 sequences are SGHTA and FQGNSA. The CDR3 length is 16 residues. Trimming pared 5 bases from V and 4 bases from J, leaving 21 bases between. The CDR3, as DNA: TGTGCCAGCAGCCTGCCCGGGTCTCAAGCCCTTTACGAGCAGTACTTC. Translating it yields CASSLPGSQALYEQYF.

J is TRBJ2-1 and V is TRBV10-2; possible D gene TRBD2, 6 bases. CDR1 and CDR2 (germline): WSHSY, SAAADI. Trimming removed 7 bases from V and 5 bases from J, with 24 bases in between. This CDR3 comprises 17 residues. CDR3 coding DNA: TGCGCCAGCAATCGGAGGGTTTTTGCGTCTACTGACAATGAGCAGTTCTTC. This translates into CASNRRVFASTDNEQFF.

This clonotype was seen more than once but under ten times. The V and J genes are TRBV28 and TRBJ2-2; unclear D gene. The CDR3 length is 13 residues. V was clipped by 6 bases and J by 5 bases, with 10 bases between them. Germline-derived CDR1 and CDR2 are MDHEN and SYDVKM. CDR3 nucleotides: TGTGCCAGCAGCAGTCGAGCGACCGGGGAGCTGTTTTTT. This translates into CASSSRATGELFF.

This clonotype was detected ten times or more. The chain is built from TRBV7-9 and TRBJ2-3; D unclear. Germline CDR1 reads SEHNR; CDR2 reads FQNEAQ (reference sequence). With 5 bases removed from V and 4 bases from J, the gap between germline ends came to 7 bases. This CDR3 contains 12 residues. CDR3: CASSPEADTQYF. CDR3 bases: TGTGCCAGCAGCCCAGAGGCAGATACGCAGTATTTT.

This clonotype was detected a few times. The V gene is TRBV5-1, the J gene TRBJ1-1; D gene ambiguous. In germline, CDR1 is SGHRS, CDR2 YFSETQ. The CDR3 is 13 amino acids. V was clipped by 0 bases and J by 0 bases, with 3 bases between them. The CDR3 DNA reads TGCGCCAGCAGCTTGGAAATGAACACTGAAGCTTTCTTT. Translation: CASSLEMNTEAFF.

This chain connects TRBV28 to TRBJ2-2, with D perhaps matching TRBD2 (5 bases). The V end was cut by 5 bases, the J end by 6 bases, with 16 bases between. CDR3 length: 15 residues. Germline V CDR1 and CDR2: MDHEN, SYDVKM. In DNA, the CDR3 is TGTGCCAGCAGTACCCGAGGCACTAGATCCGGGGAGCTGTTTTTT. Translation gives CASSTRGTRSGELFF.

The V and J genes are TRBV12-3 or TRBV12-4 and TRBJ1-6; D call uncertain. This CDR3 contains 14 residues. V lost 3 bases, J lost 10 bases, and 13 bases lay in between. The DNA for the CDR3 is TGTGCCAGCAGTTTTGAGGCCGGGAAATCACCCCTCCACTTT. It yields the protein CASSFEAGKSPLHF.

There are many counts of this clonotype. CDR3 bases: TGTGCCAGCAGTTCACACAGGCGAAGCTCCTACGAGCAGTACTTC. It specifies CASSSHRRSSYEQYF. The rearrangement joins TRBV28 to TRBJ2-7; TRBD1 might be the D (5 bases). V dropped 4 bases and J dropped 0 bases, with 13 bases sitting between them. Germline loops: CDR1 MDHEN, CDR2 SYDVKM. The CDR3 length is 15 residues. Drawing the rest from reference TRBV28 and TRBJ2-7, the complete variable domain is DVKVTQSSRYLVKRTGEKVFLECVQDMDHENMFWYRQDPGLGLRLIYFSYDVKMKEKGDIPEGYSVSREKKERFSLILESASTNQTSMYLCASSSHRRSSYEQYFGPGTRLTVT.

This clonotype was observed a few times. This chain uses TRBV3-1 with TRBJ1-2; no definite D call. CDR3 length: 12 residues. Trimming cost V 1 base and J 10 bases, with 10 bases left between them. CDR1 is LGHDT and CDR2 is YNNKEL in the germline V gene (reference sequence). The CDR3 DNA is TGTGCCAGCAGCCAAGGGTCCATAACCTACACCTTC. Protein sequence: CASSQGSITYTF.